One and the same sample provided the 19 T cell receptor beta chains below, sequenced in a study of T cells in Graves' hyperthyroidism and ophthalmopathy. Researchers amplified the TCR beta CDR3 regions from RNA transcripts. TCR CDR3 regions were first amplified by RT-PCR with HTBI primers. TCRdb processed the multiplex PCR reads anew with MiXCR; each CDR3 protein has one entry. The table lists under 400,000 distinct CDR3 sequences, over 15% of them singletons. Sequenced: blood. Every receptor here comes from a man in his thirties or forties with Graves' hyperthyroidism.

This clonotype showed up many times. The chain carries TRBV15 and TRBJ1-5, with 7 bases identical to TRBD1. CDR1 and CDR2 from the germline V gene are LNHNV and YYDKDF (reference sequence). The CDR3 is made up of 19 amino acids. V was clipped by 0 bases and J by 1 base; unmatched bases: 12. Written as DNA, the CDR3 is TGTGCCACCAGCAGAGACCCTCCGAGACAGGGACGAAGCAATCAGCCCCAGCATTTT. Its protein is CATSRDPPRQGRSNQPQHF. Based on the CDR3 plus reference TRBV15 and TRBJ1-5, the full variable domain is DAMVIQNPRYQVTQFGKPVTLSCSQTLNHNVMYWYQQKSSQAPKLLFHYYDKDFNNEADTPDNFQSRRPNTSFCFLDIRSPGLGDTAMYLCATSRDPPRQGRSNQPQHFGDGTRLSIL.

The chain has TRBV19 and TRBJ2-1; weak D call: TRBD1 (6 bases). The germline gives CDR1 LNHDA, CDR2 SQIVND (reference sequence). The V end lost 0 bases, the J end lost 7 bases, and 25 bases lay between the germline ends. The CDR3 covers 19 residues. For the CDR3, the DNA is TGTGCCAGTAGTATAGATTTTCCATCTCAGGTTGGGGGCAGGAATGAGCAGTTCTTC. As protein: CASSIDFPSQVGGRNEQFF.

The genes are TRBV24-1 and TRBJ2-7, with a possible D match to TRBD1 (7 bases). Per germline, CDR1 KGHDR and CDR2 SFDVKD. The CDR3 runs to 14 residues. Trimming took off 6 bases at V and 2 bases at J, with 13 bases between the two ends. Here the CDR3 reads CATSSGGGAYEQYF. The CDR3 nucleotides are TGTGCCACCAGTTCTGGAGGGGGCGCCTACGAGCAGTACTTC.

This clonotype occurred many times. This chain connects TRBV18 to TRBJ1-5; 7 bases fit TRBD1. The V segment lost 6 bases and the J segment 6 bases; nucleotides outside the gene matches: 11. Germline-derived CDR1 and CDR2 are KGHSH and LQKENI. The CDR3 totals 15 residues. The CDR3 nucleotides read TGTGCCAGCTCCCCAACGGGCAGGGGGGTTCAGCCCCAGCATTTT. Translated, it gives CASSPTGRGVQPQHF.

This clonotype appeared many times. The chain couples TRBV7-8 to TRBJ1-4, with a possible D match to TRBD1 (6 bases). The CDR3 sequence is 14 residues long. Trimming took 4 bases from V and 4 from J, leaving 10 bases between them. Germline V CDR1 and CDR2: SGHVS, FQNEAQ. CDR3 DNA sequence: TGTGCCAGCAGCTCGGGCAGGGGTAATGAAAAACTGTTTTTT. Its protein is CASSSGRGNEKLFF.

Ten or more counts support this clonotype. V is TRBV7-3 and J is TRBJ2-3; D possibly corresponds to TRBD1 (5 bases). CDR1 SGHTA and CDR2 FQGTGA come from the germline V gene. The CDR3 totals 15 residues. Trimming shortened V by 4 bases and J by 1 base, and 12 bases separated the two germline ends. CDR3 sequence reads: CASSSAEGGTDTQYF. The CDR3, as DNA: TGTGCCAGCAGCTCGGCGGAAGGGGGCACAGATACGCAGTATTTT.

This clonotype was detected many times. The V call is TRBV7-9, the J call TRBJ2-7; 11 nucleotides align to TRBD1. Germline CDR1 SEHNR, CDR2 FQNEAQ (reference sequence). The CDR3 runs 13 residues. V dropped 6 bases and J dropped 4; count of bases not matched to a gene: 2. CDR3 sequence (DNA): TGTGCCAGCAGGGACAGGGGGCTATACGAGCAGTACTTC. Protein: CASRDRGLYEQYF.

This rearrangement joins TRBV5-6 to TRBJ1-2; D gene ambiguous. The CDR3 is made up of 12 amino acids. V was clipped by 1 base and J by 6 bases, with 7 bases between them. CDR1 SGHDT and CDR2 YYEEEE come from the germline V gene. The CDR3 loop is CASSLRWDGYTF. CDR3 bases: TGTGCCAGCAGCTTGAGGTGGGATGGCTACACCTTC.

This clonotype was picked up many times. The rearrangement uses TRBV27 and TRBJ2-7; tentative D call: TRBD1 (5 bases). In germline, CDR1 is MNHEY, CDR2 SMNVEV (reference sequence). The V gene lost 4 bases and the J gene lost 2 bases, with 12 bases spanning the gap. The CDR3 contains 14 residues. CDR3 in amino acids: CASSSYWGPYEQYF. The CDR3 DNA sequence: TGTGCCAGCAGTTCCTACTGGGGCCCCTACGAGCAGTACTTC.

A few counts support this clonotype. V gene TRBV27 combines with J gene TRBJ1-2; 9 positions match TRBD1. This CDR3 contains 17 residues. The germline V gene encodes CDR1 MNHEY and CDR2 SMNVEV (reference sequence). V shed 5 bases, J shed 3 bases, and the junction held 13 bases outside the gene matches. CDR3 in amino acids: CASSLYRGLFSYYGYTF. CDR3 in DNA: TGTGCCAGCAGTCTGTACAGGGGGCTATTTTCGTACTATGGCTACACCTTC.

This clonotype appeared many times. This sequence joins TRBV6-5 and TRBJ1-2, with a possible D match to TRBD1 (5 bases). Germline lookup yields CDR1 MNHEY and CDR2 SVGAGI. The CDR3 spans 19 residues. V gave up 0 bases and J gave up 2 bases, with 22 bases separating them. CDR3 nucleotide sequence: TGTGCCAGCAGTTACTCGACGGGGCAGGGCGGCCGAGGGAACTATGGCTACACCTTC. This translates into CASSYSTGQGGRGNYGYTF.

Many counts were recorded for this clonotype. This chain connects TRBV30 to TRBJ2-7; D possibly corresponds to TRBD1 (7 bases). The CDR3 spans 13 residues. V shed 6 bases and J shed 4 bases, with 16 bases lying between them. Germline lookup yields CDR1 GTSNPN and CDR2 SVGIG (reference sequence). The CDR3 region is CACRGRGRYEQYF. The CDR3 bases are TGTGCCTGTAGGGGGCGGGGCCGTTACGAGCAGTACTTC.

V is TRBV7-9 and J is TRBJ1-1; D is ambiguous. The germline V gene has CDR1 SEHNR and CDR2 FQNEAQ (reference sequence). CDR3 length: 13 residues. V dropped 5 bases and J dropped 5 bases, with 12 bases sitting between them. The CDR3 reads CASSPPGETEAFF. The DNA for the CDR3 is TGTGCCAGCAGCCCCCCCGGGGAGACTGAAGCTTTCTTT.

This CDR3 reads CASSPSPAGTPGEQYF. CDR3 DNA: TGCGCCAGCAGTCCAAGCCCAGCCGGGACACCAGGGGAGCAGTACTTC. The V and J genes are TRBV4-1 and TRBJ2-7, with D maybe TRBD1 (6 bases). The germline gives CDR1 MGHRA, CDR2 YSYEKL. The CDR3 loop spans 16 amino acids. V was pared by 6 bases and J by 7 bases, with 25 bases between.

This clonotype was counted ten times or more. The chain employs TRBV28 and TRBJ1-2, with D hard to call. Trimming removed 4 bases at V and 8 bases at J, with 8 bases between. This CDR3 is built from 11 residues. Germline V lookup: CDR1 MDHEN, CDR2 SYDVKM. CDR3 nucleotides: TGTGCCAGCAGTTCCGGTAGGGGCTACACCTTC. Translation gives CASSSGRGYTF.

The V and J genes are TRBV28 and TRBJ2-7; 10 bases are shared with TRBD1. The CDR3 contains 15 residues. Germline V gene data show CDR1 as MDHEN and CDR2 as SYDVKM. Trimming took 6 bases from V and 6 from J; bases not matched to a gene: 11. CDR3 sequence: CASRTGTGASPEQYF. The CDR3, as DNA: TGTGCCAGCAGGACCGGGACAGGGGCCTCCCCCGAGCAGTACTTC.

The genes are TRBV20-1 and TRBJ2-1, with D unresolved. The germline CDR1 and CDR2 sequences are DFQATT and SNEGSKA (reference sequence). There are 15 residues in the CDR3. The V end was cut by 1 base, the J end by 6 bases, with 16 bases between. The CDR3 DNA follows: TGCAGTGCTAGAGCGGGCTACCTAAGTGGCAATGAGCAGTTCTTC. It yields the protein CSARAGYLSGNEQFF.

This clonotype showed up many times. This chain uses TRBV2 with TRBJ1-4, with D perhaps TRBD1 (6 bases). Trimming removed 4 bases from V and 4 bases from J, with 10 bases in between. The CDR3 length is 14 residues. Germline V gives CDR1 SNHLY, CDR2 FYNNEI. The chain's CDR3 is CASSVQGNNEKLFF. Written as DNA, the CDR3 is TGTGCCAGCAGTGTACAGGGAAATAATGAAAAACTGTTTTTT.

This clonotype turned up a few times. Here the CDR3 DNA reads TGCAGTGCTAGAGTTGGGACTGGACAAGAGACCCAGTACTTC. Residues: CSARVGTGQETQYF. The chain employs TRBV20-1 and TRBJ2-5; TRBD2 is a possible D gene (6 bases). The V and J ends lost 1 base and 2 bases respectively, with 11 bases between them. This CDR3 has 14 amino acids. From germline, CDR1 is DFQATT and CDR2 SNEGSKA (reference sequence).